These 25 T cell receptor beta chains share one sample of origin, sequenced in a study of blood T cell repertoires in COVID-19. TCRdb's table, derived via immunoSEQ multiplex PCR, lists solely in-frame clones and lacks some. The sample lists 210,000 or so clones, almost 85% occurring once. The sequencing input was peripheral blood. These receptors originate from a woman between 65 and 79 years old with active or convalescent COVID-19.

The CDR3 here is CASQKREGRTGELFF. The CDR3 DNA sequence: TGTGCCAGCCAAAAGCGGGAGGGCCGCACCGGGGAGCTGTTTTTT. The chain couples TRBV3-1 (or the pseudogene TRBV3-2) to TRBJ2-2; 10 bases align to TRBD2. This CDR3 is 15 amino acids long. V lost 8 bases and J lost 4; bases outside the gene matches: 7. Germline loops: CDR1 LGHDT, CDR2 YNNKEL (reference sequence).

The V gene is TRBV18, the J gene TRBJ1-2; D is uncertain. CDR1 is KGHSH, CDR2 LQKENI, per germline. The CDR3 sequence is 14 residues long. Between the trimmed V and J ends, which lost 4 bases and 2 bases, there was a span of 11 bases. CDR3 coding DNA: TGTGCCAGCTCACAGTTTATGACAAACTATGGCTACACCTTC. Protein product: CASSQFMTNYGYTF.

A single count supports this clone. The chain uses TRBV7-9 and TRBJ2-2; the match to TRBD1 covers 7 bases. This CDR3 has 15 residues. J was trimmed by 4 bases and V by 1 base; bases with no gene match: 3. The V gene's germline CDR1 is SEHNR and CDR2 FQNEAQ (reference sequence). This CDR3 reads CASSLEGARTGELFF. The CDR3 DNA sequence: TGTGCCAGCAGCTTAGAGGGGGCGCGCACCGGGGAGCTGTTTTTT.

The rearrangement uses TRBV7-9 and TRBJ1-2, with 11 bases aligning to TRBD1. Per germline, CDR1 SEHNR and CDR2 FQNEAQ (reference sequence). This CDR3 contains 15 residues. V shed 4 bases and J 6 bases; nucleotides not matched to a gene: 7. CDR3 coding DNA: TGTGCCAGCAGCTCTCGGACAGGGGGCGTCGATGGCTACACCTTC. This sequence encodes CASSSRTGGVDGYTF.

This clone was recorded once. V is TRBV5-1 and J is TRBJ2-1; 13 bases fit TRBD2. With V trimmed by 3 bases and J by 7 bases, 10 bases remained unmatched. The length of the CDR3 is 17 residues. Per the germline V gene, CDR1 is SGHRS and CDR2 is YFSETQ. For the CDR3, the DNA is TGCGCCAGCAGCTCCAACCCCGGGACTAGCGGGAATAATGAGCAGTTCTTC. This encodes CASSSNPGTSGNNEQFF.

In regard to this clone: A much more abundant neighbour one base away suggests this may be a read error. The chain recombines TRBV7-3 with TRBJ2-2, with 9 bases lining up with TRBD2. Germline CDR1 SGHTA, CDR2 FQGTGA. V lost 5 bases and J lost 1; bases outside the gene matches: 2. The CDR3 loop spans 15 amino acids. The CDR3 sequence is CASSLTSGNTGELFF. CDR3 DNA sequence: TGTGCCAGCAGCCTGACTAGCGGGAACACCGGGGAGCTGTTTTTT.

CDR3 loop: CASFIHRPGEAFF. DNA of the CDR3: TGTGCCAGCTTTATTCATCGACCAGGAGAAGCTTTCTTT. The V call is TRBV12-3 or TRBV12-4, the J call TRBJ1-1; no firm D call. The V gene lost 8 bases and the J gene lost 8 bases, with 18 bases spanning the gap. This CDR3 region has 13 residues.

The chain carries TRBV12-3 or TRBV12-4 and TRBJ1-2; 10 bases are a match to TRBD1. Trimming removed 6 bases from V and 3 bases from J; junction bases left unmatched: 1. The CDR3 length is 13 residues. DNA of the CDR3: TGTGCCAGCAGAGGGACAGGGGACTATGGCTACACCTTC. It encodes CASRGTGDYGYTF.

This clone appeared once. The chain uses TRBV6-5 and TRBJ2-7; TRBD1 aligns across 7 bases. Germline assignment: CDR1 MNHEY and CDR2 SVGAGI. V lost 2 bases, J lost 2 bases, and 6 bases stayed unmatched. The CDR3 covers 15 residues. The CDR3 region has the DNA TGTGCCAGCAGTTACAAGGGGGCAGAGCCCTACGAGCAGTACTTC. Translating it yields CASSYKGAEPYEQYF.

V gene TRBV7-8 combines with J gene TRBJ1-2, with D maybe TRBD1 (6 bases). Trimming stripped 0 bases from V and 8 bases from J, with 13 bases between. The germline gives CDR1 SGHVS, CDR2 FQNEAQ. The CDR3 consists of 14 residues. The CDR3 loop reads CASSLAQGSGGYTF. CDR3 bases: TGTGCCAGCAGCTTAGCACAGGGTTCCGGAGGCTACACCTTC.

The chain employs TRBV27 and TRBJ2-5; D may be TRBD2 (6 bases). Trimming removed 6 bases at V and 2 bases at J, with 10 bases between. This CDR3 contains 13 residues. The germline CDR1 and CDR2 sequences are MNHEY and SMNVEV (reference sequence). CDR3 nucleotide sequence: TGTGCCAGCAGGGGTAGCGGTCAAGAGACCCAGTACTTC. Its protein is CASRGSGQETQYF.

This rearrangement joins TRBV6-5 to TRBJ1-6; D is perhaps TRBD1 (5 bases). This CDR3 comprises 16 residues. Trimming pared 1 base from V and 6 bases from J, leaving 13 bases between. Germline V gene sequence: CDR1 MNHEY, CDR2 SVGAGI. CDR3 loop: CASSYLTGTPNSPLHF. The CDR3 DNA follows: TGTGCCAGCAGTTACTTAACCGGGACTCCTAATTCACCCCTCCACTTT.

This sequence joins TRBV11-2 and TRBJ2-1; TRBD2 might be the D (7 bases). The CDR3 contains 17 residues. V shed 1 base and J shed 3 bases, with 16 bases lying between them. The V gene's germline CDR1 is SGHAT and CDR2 FQNNGV. The CDR3 here is CASSLAAGAGIYNEQFF. DNA of the CDR3: TGTGCCAGCAGCTTAGCCGCGGGGGCGGGGATCTACAATGAGCAGTTCTTC.

The table lists this clone with a count of one. The CDR3 DNA reads as TGTGCCAGCAGCTGGGGGGCTAGCGGGCCCAATGAGCAGTTCTTC. It translates to CASSWGASGPNEQFF. V usage is TRBV5-5 and J usage is TRBJ2-1; 8 bases match TRBD2. The V and J ends lost 3 bases and 6 bases, in that order; junction bases with no gene match: 8. Per the germline V gene, CDR1 is SGHKS and CDR2 is YYEKEE (reference sequence). The CDR3 runs 15 residues.

This rearrangement joins TRBV19 to TRBJ2-1; D remains unclear. Between the trimmed V and J ends, which lost 7 bases and 4 bases, there was a span of 14 bases. The length of the CDR3 is 14 residues. Germline lookup yields CDR1 LNHDA and CDR2 SQIVND (reference sequence). CDR3 sequence (DNA): TGTGCCAGTAACTACGGAGCCCTATACAATGAGCAGTTCTTC. It specifies CASNYGALYNEQFF.

This clone showed up just a few times. The V gene is TRBV7-9, the J gene TRBJ2-7; TRBD1 matches at 9 bases. Germline-derived CDR1 and CDR2 are SEHNR and FQNEAQ (reference sequence). The CDR3 extends over 15 amino acids. The ends lost 4 bases at V and 5 bases at J; junction bases unmatched: 9. The CDR3 spells CASSSEGQGNNEQYF. The CDR3 coding sequence is TGTGCCAGCAGCTCCGAAGGACAGGGGAACAACGAGCAGTACTTC.

V usage is TRBV18 and J usage is TRBJ1-3; D remains unclear. Trimming stripped 2 bases from V and 0 bases from J, with 11 bases between. The CDR3 consists of 16 residues. CDR1 and CDR2 from the germline V gene are KGHSH and LQKENI. The CDR3 coding sequence is TGTGCCAGCTCACCAGAGGGAGTTCGCTCTGGAAACACCATATATTTT. Translating gives CASSPEGVRSGNTIYF.

Here the CDR3 reads CASRGQGYGYTF. The CDR3 bases are TGTGCCAGCAGGGGACAAGGCTATGGCTACACCTTC. The J gene is TRBJ1-2, the V gene TRBV2, with a tentative D call TRBD1 (6 bases). Germline V lookup: CDR1 SNHLY, CDR2 FYNNEI. The V and J ends lost 6 bases and 4 bases respectively, with 9 bases between them. The CDR3 is made up of 12 amino acids.

V and J are TRBV5-1 and TRBJ1-4; weak D call: TRBD1 (6 bases). Trimming removed 4 bases from V and 4 bases from J, with 11 bases in between. The CDR3 is made up of 14 amino acids. Germline assignment: CDR1 SGHRS and CDR2 YFSETQ. This chain's CDR3 is CASSRDTSNEKLFF. The CDR3 bases are TGCGCCAGCAGCAGGGACACAAGTAATGAAAAACTGTTTTTT.

This clone was seen only a few times. The V and J genes are TRBV5-5 and TRBJ1-1; 7 bases line up with TRBD1. CDR3 length: 16 residues. The V gene's germline CDR1 is SGHKS and CDR2 YYEKEE (reference sequence). The ends lost 0 bases at V and 2 bases at J; junction bases unmatched: 7. The CDR3 sequence is CASSLEATGLNTEAFF. The DNA of the CDR3 is TGTGCCAGCAGCTTGGAAGCGACAGGGTTAAACACTGAAGCTTTCTTT. Supplemented by reference TRBV5-5 and TRBJ1-1, the full variable domain reads DAGVTQSPTHLIKTRGQQVTLRCSPISGHKSVSWYQQVLGQGPQFIFQYYEKEERGRGNFPDRFSARQFPNYSSELNVNALLLGDSALYLCASSLEATGLNTEAFFGQGTRLTVV.

The chain couples TRBV5-1 to TRBJ2-5; 12 nucleotides agree with TRBD2. The CDR3 length is 15 residues. The trim removed 4 bases at V and 7 bases at J, leaving 8 bases unmatched. Germline V gene lookup returns CDR1 SGHRS and CDR2 YFSETQ. CDR3 nucleotides: TGCGCCAGCAGCAACCCTAGCGGGAGGGCTGCGACCCAGTACTTC. Its protein is CASSNPSGRAATQYF.

The rearrangement joins TRBV27 to TRBJ2-2, with 8 bases matching TRBD2. The CDR3 spans 21 residues. Trimming took 2 bases from V and 0 from J; bases not matched to a gene: 17. Germline CDR1 and CDR2: MNHEY and SMNVEV (reference sequence). CDR3 coding DNA: TGTGCCAGCAGTTTACCCCAAGTAAGCGGGAGCGGCGCTGCGAACACCGGGGAGCTGTTTTTT. It translates to CASSLPQVSGSGAANTGELFF.

This chain joins TRBV18 and TRBJ1-1; 8 bases agree with TRBD1. This CDR3 contains 17 residues. V lost 1 base to trimming and J lost 6 bases; unmatched junction nucleotides: 13. CDR1 is KGHSH and CDR2 is LQKENI in the germline V gene. Written as DNA, the CDR3 is TGTGCCAGCTCACCACTTCGGACAGGGTTGGGGGACGCTGAAGCTTTCTTT. Its translation is CASSPLRTGLGDAEAFF.

This clone was picked up a small number of times. The chain couples TRBV19 to TRBJ2-5; 7 nucleotides line up with TRBD1. Germline loops: CDR1 LNHDA, CDR2 SQIVND (reference sequence). The CDR3 is 14 residues long. V lost 3 bases, J lost 5 bases, and 6 bases stayed unmatched. CDR3 region: CASSISGGGETQYF. CDR3 coding DNA: TGTGCCAGTAGTATCTCAGGGGGTGGGGAGACCCAGTACTTC.

The V and J genes are TRBV4-2 and TRBJ1-1; a weak D match, TRBD1 (5 bases). Per germline, CDR1 LGHNA and CDR2 YNFKEQ. Trimming pared 0 bases from V and 0 bases from J, leaving 11 bases between. This CDR3 region has 16 residues. DNA for the CDR3: TGTGCCAGCAGCCAAGATGCTGCGGGGGTGAACACTGAAGCTTTCTTT. It is translated as CASSQDAAGVNTEAFF.